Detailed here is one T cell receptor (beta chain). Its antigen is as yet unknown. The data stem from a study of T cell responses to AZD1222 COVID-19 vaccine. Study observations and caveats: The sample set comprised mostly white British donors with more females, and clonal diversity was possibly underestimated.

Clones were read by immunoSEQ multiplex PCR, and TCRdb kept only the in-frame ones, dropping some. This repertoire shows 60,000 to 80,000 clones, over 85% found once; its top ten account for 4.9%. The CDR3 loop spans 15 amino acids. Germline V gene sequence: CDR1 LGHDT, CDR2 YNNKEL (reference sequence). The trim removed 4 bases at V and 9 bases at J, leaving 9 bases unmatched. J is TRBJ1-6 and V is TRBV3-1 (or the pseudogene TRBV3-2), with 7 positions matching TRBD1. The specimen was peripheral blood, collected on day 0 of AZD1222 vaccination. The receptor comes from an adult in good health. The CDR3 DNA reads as TGTGCCAGCAGCCGAGCGACAGGGTTCTTTTCACCCCTCCACTTT. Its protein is CASSRATGFFSPLHF.